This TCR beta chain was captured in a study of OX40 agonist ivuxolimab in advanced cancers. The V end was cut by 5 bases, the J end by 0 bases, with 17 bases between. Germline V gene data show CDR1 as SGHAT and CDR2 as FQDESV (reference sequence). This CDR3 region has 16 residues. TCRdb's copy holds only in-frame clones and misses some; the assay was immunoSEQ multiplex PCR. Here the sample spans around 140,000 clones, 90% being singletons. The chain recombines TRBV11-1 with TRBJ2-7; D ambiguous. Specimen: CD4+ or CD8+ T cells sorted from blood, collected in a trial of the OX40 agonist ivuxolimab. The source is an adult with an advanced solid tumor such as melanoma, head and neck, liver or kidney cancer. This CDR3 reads CASSHTSGYSSYEQYF. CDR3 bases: TGTGCCAGCAGCCATACCTCAGGTTATAGCTCCTACGAGCAGTACTTC.